This passage covers 19 T cell receptor beta chains from one sample sequenced in a study of cytomegalovirus exposure and HLA in healthy donors. The PCR used 60 Vbeta and 13 Jbeta primers. Data came from immunoSEQ multiplex PCR; TCRdb stores just in-frame clones and leaves some out. Of about 130,000 clones listed, 65% to 80% are singletons. The sample taken for sequencing was PBMCs. These TCRs come from a woman between 40 and 50 years old in good health and CMV-seronegative.

The chain has TRBV9 and TRBJ2-3, with D possibly TRBD1 on 6 matching bases. CDR1 SGDLS and CDR2 YYNGEE come from the germline V gene. This CDR3 is 15 amino acids long. Trimming stripped 0 bases from V and 5 bases from J, with 13 bases between. The CDR3: CASSVAGLGGDTQYF. The CDR3 DNA reads as TGTGCCAGCAGCGTAGCGGGTCTAGGGGGAGATACGCAGTATTTT.

The V and J genes are TRBV29-1 and TRBJ2-5, with a weak D call TRBD1 (7 bases). Germline V gene sequence: CDR1 SQVTM, CDR2 ANQGSEA. The CDR3 length is 14 residues. V lost 6 bases to trimming and J lost 5 bases, with 19 bases between them. The CDR3 nucleotides are TGCAGCGTAACGGGAGCAGGGGGGCGGGAGACCCAGTACTTC. Its translation is CSVTGAGGRETQYF.

To note about this clone: At one end the junction does not follow the germline gene, possibly because of a read error. V gene TRBV27 combines with J gene TRBJ2-6; 10 bases are shared with TRBD1. CDR1 and CDR2 (germline): MNHEY, SMNVEV (reference sequence). CDR3 length equals 18 residues. The CDR3 loop is CASSLRRQGASGANGLTF. For the CDR3, the DNA is TGTGCCAGCAGTTTAAGGAGACAGGGGGCTTCCGGGGCCAACGGCCTGACTTTC.

The CDR3, as DNA: TGTGCCAGCAGCTTAATGAACCAGGGGGTGAACACTGAAGCTTTCTTT. Residues: CASSLMNQGVNTEAFF. V gene TRBV5-6 combines with J gene TRBJ1-1; TRBD1 matches at 7 bases. Per germline, CDR1 SGHDT and CDR2 YYEEEE. The CDR3 is 16 amino acids. With V trimmed by 2 bases and J by 0 bases, 7 bases remained unmatched.

This clone was found a few times. The chain uses TRBV5-8 and TRBJ2-5; D call uncertain. The V end was cut by 4 bases, the J end by 0 bases, with 7 bases between. The length of the CDR3 is 13 residues. Germline values: CDR1 SGHTS, CDR2 YDEGEE. The CDR3 DNA follows: TGTGCCAGCAGCATCGACAACCAAGAGACCCAGTACTTC. It translates to CASSIDNQETQYF.

This clone has a single count. This same CDR3 is encoded by further DNA sequences in the sample. The gene calls are TRBV6-1 and TRBJ2-3, with 7 bases aligning to TRBD1. Germline CDR1 MNHNS, CDR2 SASEGT. V gave up 8 bases and J gave up 0 bases; unmatched junction bases: 8. This CDR3 is 15 amino acids long. The CDR3 region is CASLVKGASTDTQYF. The CDR3 DNA is TGTGCCAGCCTGGTAAAGGGGGCAAGCACAGATACGCAGTATTTT.

The J gene is TRBJ1-5, the V gene TRBV6-1; D remains ambiguous. CDR1 MNHNS and CDR2 SASEGT come from the germline V gene. Trimming pared 8 bases from V and 0 bases from J, leaving 11 bases between. The CDR3 is 14 amino acids. The CDR3 nucleotides read TGTGCCAGCTCTCCGCTAGATAGCAATCAGCCCCAGCATTTT. Its translation: CASSPLDSNQPQHF.

The CDR3 nucleotides are TGTGCCAGCAGCGTAGGAGGGACCTATAATTCACCCCTCCACTTT. Residues: CASSVGGTYNSPLHF. The chain employs TRBV9 and TRBJ1-6; D is uncertain. Trimming left V 0 bases short and J 2 bases short, with 6 bases between. The germline gives CDR1 SGDLS, CDR2 YYNGEE. The CDR3 extends over 15 amino acids.

The rearrangement uses TRBV28 and TRBJ1-1, with unresolved D. The CDR3 is 12 residues long. V lost 8 bases and J lost 4, with 11 bases in between. CDR1 MDHEN and CDR2 SYDVKM come from the germline V gene. The CDR3: CASAGVGTEAFF. The CDR3 DNA reads as TGTGCCAGCGCCGGGGTGGGCACTGAAGCTTTCTTT.

V and J are TRBV5-4 and TRBJ2-3, with a tentative D call TRBD2 (6 bases). This CDR3 spans 14 amino acids. Trimming removed 3 bases from V and 9 bases from J, with 17 bases in between. Per the germline V gene, CDR1 is SGHNT and CDR2 is YYREEE (reference sequence). In DNA form, the CDR3 reads TGTGCCAGCAGCTGGGGCGGGACCGGGGAAACGCAGTATTTT. It encodes CASSWGGTGETQYF.

This clone has more than one count but fewer than ten. The CDR3 nucleotides read TGTGCCAGCAGCAAAAAAGGGGCAGCAAATGCTAAAGAGACCCAGTACTTC. It specifies CASSKKGAANAKETQYF. This chain uses TRBV21-1 with TRBJ2-5; TRBD1 is the table's D call, not checked against the DNA. TRBV21-1 is marked as a pseudogene. The CDR3 sequence is 17 residues long.

A word on this clone: A junction boundary mismatches the germline segment, possibly from a read error. CDR3 amino acids: CASSSTGFGANGLTF. DNA for the CDR3: TGTGCCAGCAGTTCTACAGGGTTCGGGGCCAACGGCCTGACTTTC. V gene TRBV6-5 combines with J gene TRBJ2-6, with TRBD1 as a possible D gene (6 bases). Germline V lookup: CDR1 MNHEY, CDR2 SVGAGI. The CDR3 spans 15 residues.

The chain combines TRBV19 with TRBJ1-1; D gene unclear. Germline V lookup: CDR1 LNHDA, CDR2 SQIVND (reference sequence). The CDR3 is 12 residues long. With 2 bases removed from V and 1 base from J, the gap between germline ends came to 2 bases. The DNA for the CDR3 is TGTGCCAGTAGTATACAGAACACTGAAGCTTTCTTT. Its protein product is CASSIQNTEAFF.

The rearrangement uses TRBV25-1 and TRBJ2-3; 8 bases match TRBD2. J gave up 4 bases and V 6 bases, and 12 bases lay outside the gene matches. The germline CDR1 and CDR2 sequences are MGHDK and SYGVNS. This CDR3 is built from 16 residues. CDR3 residues: CASSGGARGRADTQYF. CDR3 sequence (DNA): TGTGCCAGCAGCGGGGGGGCGAGGGGGAGAGCAGATACGCAGTATTTT.

Regarding this clone: The sample has other DNA sequences that encode this CDR3 too. This sequence joins TRBV5-1 and TRBJ2-7, with D unresolved. Trimming took off 2 bases at V and 5 bases at J, with 11 bases between the two ends. This CDR3 has 13 amino acids. In germline, CDR1 is SGHRS, CDR2 YFSETQ. The CDR3 bases are TGCGCCAGCAGCTTAGGTCTCCGGGACGAGCAGTACTTC. Translated, it gives CASSLGLRDEQYF. The full variable domain, rest sourced from reference TRBV5-1 and TRBJ2-7, is KAGVTQTPRYLIKTRGQQVTLSCSPISGHRSVSWYQQTPGQGLQFLFEYFSETQRNKGNFPGRFSGRQFSNSRSEMNVSTLELGDSALYLCASSLGLRDEQYFGPGTRLTVT.

The chain combines TRBV7-9 with TRBJ1-1; D is possibly TRBD1 (6 bases). Per the germline V gene, CDR1 is SEHNR and CDR2 is FQNEAQ (reference sequence). The CDR3 spans 14 residues. V lost 1 base and J 6 bases, leaving 12 bases between the germline ends. The CDR3 here is CASSLGEGVAEAFF. The CDR3 bases are TGTGCCAGCAGCTTAGGTGAGGGGGTAGCTGAAGCTTTCTTT.

The chain employs TRBV5-1 and TRBJ1-6; D may be TRBD1 (6 bases). This CDR3 spans 15 amino acids. Germline V CDR1 and CDR2: SGHRS, YFSETQ. V was shortened by 3 bases and J by 5 bases, with 12 bases between the two germline ends. The CDR3 DNA reads TGCGCCAGCAGCTCCGGACAGCAAGATAATTCACCCCTCCACTTT. This sequence encodes CASSSGQQDNSPLHF.

The sample holds a few counts of this clone. V is TRBV5-4 and J is TRBJ2-7; D remains unclear. Between the trimmed V and J ends, which lost 0 bases and 3 bases, there was a span of 4 bases. CDR3 length equals 12 residues. Germline V lookup: CDR1 SGHNT, CDR2 YYREEE (reference sequence). The CDR3 spells CASSLGVYEQYF. The CDR3 coding sequence is TGTGCCAGCAGCTTGGGAGTCTACGAGCAGTACTTC.

The V and J genes are TRBV7-2 and TRBJ2-5; no clear D gene. Trimming shortened V by 0 bases and J by 5 bases, and 4 bases separated the two germline ends. Germline CDR1 and CDR2: SGHTA and FQGNSA. The CDR3 has 12 amino acids. Here the CDR3 reads CASSLAPETQYF. CDR3 coding DNA: TGTGCCAGCAGCTTAGCCCCGGAGACCCAGTACTTC.